This T cell receptor beta chain was sequenced for a study of T cell responses to AZD1222 COVID-19 vaccine. The germline CDR1 and CDR2 sequences are KGHSH and LQKENI. The CDR3 is 16 amino acids. With 4 bases removed from V and 8 bases from J, the gap between germline ends came to 20 bases. Here immunoSEQ multiplex PCR was the method, and the copy in TCRdb shows in-frame clones only, minus some. The sample holds some 120,000 clones, 91% seen once. Here the sequenced sample was peripheral blood, taken on day 0 of AZD1222 vaccination. The source is an adult in good health. The rearrangement uses TRBV18 and TRBJ1-4, with D possibly being TRBD1 (5 bases). The CDR3 sequence is CASSLDFDSHPEKLFF. The CDR3 DNA sequence: TGTGCCAGCTCACTGGACTTTGACAGCCACCCAGAAAAACTGTTTTTT.